The source of this TCR beta chain is a study of blood T cell repertoires in COVID-19. Study-level background: Some COVID-19 samples were acute and others convalescent; all came from the United States, Italy and Spain. Sample material is recorded as cDNA or gDNA derived from T cells, B-cell-depleted T cells, or PBMCs.

The CDR3 totals 15 residues. V was trimmed by 5 bases and J by 2 bases, leaving 13 bases between them. CDR1 and CDR2 from the germline V gene are LNHDA and SQIVND (reference sequence). In the authors' workflow: Estimates of nucleated cell counts were drawn from the amplification of reference gene primers. Sequencing used immunoSEQ multiplex PCR; TCRdb keeps in-frame clones, though not all of them. That table supplies the V and J calls and clone size; D and trimming were determined from the DNA. The sample contains about 250,000 clones, 75% to 85% of which appear only once. This rearrangement joins TRBV19 to TRBJ1-5; D gene ambiguous. The TCR originated in a human donor in a cohort sampled during active COVID-19. Sequencing was performed on peripheral blood. CDR3 amino acids: CASSEGRVGNQPQHF. CDR3 nucleotide sequence: TGTGCCAGTAGTGAAGGGAGAGTAGGCAATCAGCCCCAGCATTTT.